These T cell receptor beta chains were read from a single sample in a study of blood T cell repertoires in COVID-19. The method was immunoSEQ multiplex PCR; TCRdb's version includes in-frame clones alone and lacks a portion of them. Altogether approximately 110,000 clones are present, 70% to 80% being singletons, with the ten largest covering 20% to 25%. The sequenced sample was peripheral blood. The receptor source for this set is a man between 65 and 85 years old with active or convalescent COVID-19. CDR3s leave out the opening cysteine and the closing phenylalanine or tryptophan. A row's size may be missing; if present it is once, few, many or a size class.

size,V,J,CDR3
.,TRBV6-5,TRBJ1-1,ASPQGAATEAF
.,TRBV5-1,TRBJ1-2,ASSLLPVSNYGYT
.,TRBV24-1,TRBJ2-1,ATSDGAGVHNEQF
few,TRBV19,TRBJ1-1,ASISNRNRVNAEAF
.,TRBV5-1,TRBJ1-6,ASSHGTADNSPLH
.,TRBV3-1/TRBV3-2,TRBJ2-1,ASSHRPNEQF
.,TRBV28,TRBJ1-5,ASSLGGGNQPQH
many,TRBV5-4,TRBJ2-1,ASSFTGTSGSYNEQF
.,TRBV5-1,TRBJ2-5,ASSLMGHQETQY
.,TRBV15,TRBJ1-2,ATYRDGDYGYT
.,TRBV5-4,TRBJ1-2,ASRARDRANYGYT
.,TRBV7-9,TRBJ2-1,ASSLNLGLAYNEQF
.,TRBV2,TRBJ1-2,ASSEAQRPGGGYT
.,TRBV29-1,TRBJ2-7,SVEGSSYEQY
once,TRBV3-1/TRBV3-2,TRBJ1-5,ASSQSGGLPESNQPQH
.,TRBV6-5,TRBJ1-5,ASSFGTGGHQPQH
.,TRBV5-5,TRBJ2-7,ASSRSMDGRGYEQY
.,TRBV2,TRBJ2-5,ASSWGLGETQY
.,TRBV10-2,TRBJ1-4,ASSEFGGLGEKLF
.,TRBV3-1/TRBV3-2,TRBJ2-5,ASSPKRLAGTETQY
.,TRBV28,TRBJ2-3,ASSRDYSTDTQY
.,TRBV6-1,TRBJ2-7,ASSESGLHYEQY
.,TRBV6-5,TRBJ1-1,ASRTERDTEAF
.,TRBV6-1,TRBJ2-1,ASSGQGSGRIYNEQF
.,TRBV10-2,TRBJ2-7,ASGGTKSYEQY
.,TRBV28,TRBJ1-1,ASSLGTRGTEAF
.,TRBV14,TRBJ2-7,ASSEDRNSYEQY
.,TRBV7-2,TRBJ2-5,ASSLNRETQY
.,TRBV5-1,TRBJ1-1,ASSWGHGADTEAF
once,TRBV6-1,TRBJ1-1,ASTLDRNTEAF
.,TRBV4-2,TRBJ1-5,ASSKTGVGEPQH
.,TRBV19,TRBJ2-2,ASSGQPNTGELF
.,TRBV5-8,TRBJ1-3,ASNREGNTIY
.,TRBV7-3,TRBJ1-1,ASSFQGNTEAF
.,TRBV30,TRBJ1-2,AWSDDRGASYT
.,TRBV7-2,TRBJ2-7,ASRSRREPSYEQY
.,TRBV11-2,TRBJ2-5,ASSSGTKETQY
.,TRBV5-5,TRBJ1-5,ASSLRDTYFGNQPQH
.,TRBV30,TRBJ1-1,AWEPGQTLNTEAF
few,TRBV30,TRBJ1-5,AWSEGGSNQPQH
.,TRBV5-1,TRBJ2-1,ASSRQTGGSYNEQF
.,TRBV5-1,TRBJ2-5,ASSHGTNQETQY
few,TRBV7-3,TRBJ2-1,ASSATINNEQF
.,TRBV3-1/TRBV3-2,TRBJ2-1,ASSQGGVREATVKF
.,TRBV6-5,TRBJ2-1,ASTGYNEQF
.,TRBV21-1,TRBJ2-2,ASSTSGREPGELF